A single sample is the source of the 23 T cell receptor beta chains below, sequenced in a study of blood T cell repertoires in COVID-19. Produced via immunoSEQ multiplex PCR; TCRdb's table is partial and in-frame only. The sample has around 340,000 clones, approximately 83% seen once. Material: PBMCs or T cells enriched from blood (not recorded which). Source of these receptors: a woman in her thirties or forties with acute COVID-19.

V usage is TRBV11-2 and J usage is TRBJ1-3, with 7 bases identical to TRBD1. The V gene end was trimmed by 0 bases and the J gene end by 4 bases; junction bases not matched to a gene: 3. This CDR3 region has 15 residues. The germline V gene has CDR1 SGHAT and CDR2 FQNNGV. The CDR3 spells CASSLEGQPGNTIYF. The CDR3 DNA reads TGTGCCAGCAGCTTAGAGGGACAGCCCGGAAACACCATATATTTT. The full variable domain, in which reference TRBV11-2 and TRBJ1-3 provide the parts outside the CDR3, is EAGVAQSPRYKIIEKRQSVAFWCNPISGHATLYWYQQILGQGPKLLIQFQNNGVVDDSQLPKDRFSAERLKGVDSTLKIQPAKLEDSAVYLCASSLEGQPGNTIYFGEGSWLTVV.

This clone was seen more than once but under ten times. V usage is TRBV11-3 and J usage is TRBJ2-2, with TRBD2 matching over 15 bases. Trimming removed 5 bases from V and 2 bases from J; junction bases left unmatched: 6. Germline CDR1 SGHNT, CDR2 YENEEA. This CDR3 is 18 amino acids long. CDR3 DNA sequence: TGTGCCAGCAGCATTCGGACTAGCGGGAGGGGTAACACCGGGGAGCTGTTTTTT. Translated: CASSIRTSGRGNTGELFF.

This chain links TRBV7-9 with TRBJ2-5; D is possibly TRBD1 (5 bases). The CDR3 consists of 13 residues. The germline V gene encodes CDR1 SEHNR and CDR2 FQNEAQ (reference sequence). V lost 3 bases to trimming and J lost 1 base, with 6 bases between them. DNA for the CDR3: TGTGCCAGCAGCTTCGACAGCCAAGAGACCCAGTACTTC. It translates to CASSFDSQETQYF.

The chain uses TRBV9 and TRBJ2-6; 8 nucleotides line up with TRBD1. The CDR3 has 16 residues. The germline V gene has CDR1 SGDLS and CDR2 YYNGEE. Trimming removed 4 bases from V and 0 bases from J; junction bases left unmatched: 3. Here the CDR3 DNA reads TGTGCCAGCAGCCCGACAGGGGCCTCTGGGGCCAACGTCCTGACTTTC. Translation gives CASSPTGASGANVLTF.

The chain has TRBV7-9 and TRBJ1-2; D is possibly TRBD1 (5 bases). CDR1 is SEHNR, CDR2 FQNEAQ, per germline (reference sequence). Trimming pared 1 base from V and 4 bases from J, leaving 13 bases between. The CDR3 extends over 15 amino acids. The CDR3 DNA follows: TGTGCCAGCAGCTTAGACTTCGGAAGGGGCTATGGCTACACCTTC. It yields the protein CASSLDFGRGYGYTF.

The rearrangement joins TRBV2 to TRBJ1-5, with TRBD1 matching over 7 bases. The CDR3 covers 14 residues. From germline, CDR1 is SNHLY and CDR2 FYNNEI. V lost 6 bases to trimming and J lost 0 bases; unmatched junction nucleotides: 2. As DNA, the CDR3 is TGTGCCAGCAGCCGGGACAGTAGCAATCAGCCCCAGCATTTT. Translating gives CASSRDSSNQPQHF.

The genes are TRBV7-2 and TRBJ2-7; 8 bases fit TRBD2. The CDR3 totals 15 residues. V lost 5 bases and J lost 2; bases outside the gene matches: 8. CDR1 is SGHTA and CDR2 is FQGNSA in the germline V gene. The CDR3 DNA reads as TGTGCCAGCAGCATACTAGCGGATAGGACCTACGAGCAGTACTTC. Translation gives CASSILADRTYEQYF.

V and J are TRBV24-1 and TRBJ2-1, with 11 bases matching TRBD2. This CDR3 has 16 amino acids. Unmatched junction bases numbered 7, after V lost 5 bases and J lost 5 bases. Germline lookup yields CDR1 KGHDR and CDR2 SFDVKD. CDR3 region: CATSVVGTSGNNEQFF. The CDR3 DNA sequence: TGTGCCACCAGTGTAGTTGGGACTAGCGGAAACAATGAGCAGTTCTTC.

The chain couples TRBV7-9 to TRBJ2-2; 10 bases map to TRBD1. The CDR3 covers 17 residues. J was trimmed by 6 bases and V by 5 bases; bases with no gene match: 12. Germline V lookup: CDR1 SEHNR, CDR2 FQNEAQ (reference sequence). The CDR3: CASSPTGGGIRAGELFF. CDR3 nucleotide sequence: TGTGCCAGCAGCCCGACAGGGGGCGGTATCCGGGCCGGGGAGCTGTTTTTT.

V usage is TRBV9 and J usage is TRBJ2-7; a weak D match, TRBD2 (5 bases). The CDR3 loop spans 13 amino acids. V shed 0 bases and J shed 7 bases, with 11 bases lying between them. Germline CDR1 is SGDLS and CDR2 is YYNGEE. The CDR3 DNA sequence: TGTGCCAGCAGCGTAGCCAGCTCGGGGGAGCAGTACTTC. Encoded protein: CASSVASSGEQYF.

In its sample, this clone was seen once. The chain links TRBV2 to TRBJ1-6; 9 bases match TRBD1. CDR1 is SNHLY, CDR2 FYNNEI, per germline. The ends lost 7 bases at V and 9 bases at J; junction bases unmatched: 10. CDR3 length equals 15 residues. CDR3 residues: CASNPGQGLGSPLHF. CDR3 coding DNA: TGTGCCAGCAACCCAGGACAGGGGCTGGGTTCACCCCTCCACTTT.

The chain employs TRBV9 and TRBJ2-1, with 7 bases lining up with TRBD2. The V gene's germline CDR1 is SGDLS and CDR2 YYNGEE. V lost 4 bases and J lost 3; bases outside the gene matches: 7. The CDR3 consists of 15 residues. The CDR3 DNA sequence: TGTGCCAGCAGCTCCCTCCCTAGCGGCTACAATGAGCAGTTCTTC. The encoded protein is CASSSLPSGYNEQFF.

This chain joins TRBV12-3 or TRBV12-4 and TRBJ2-7, with 7 nucleotides matching TRBD2. Trimming cost V 3 bases and J 5 bases; bases outside gene matches: 4. This CDR3 is 13 amino acids long. CDR3 in amino acids: CASSFRRGNEQYF. DNA of the CDR3: TGTGCCAGCAGTTTCCGGCGGGGGAACGAGCAGTACTTC.

This clone was seen a handful of times. The same CDR3 can be traced to other DNA sequences in this sample. The chain carries TRBV10-3 and TRBJ1-5; 8 bases are a match to TRBD1. J lost 1 base, V lost 0 bases, and 2 bases had no gene match. This CDR3 comprises 16 residues. Looked up from germline, CDR1 is ENHRY and CDR2 is SYGVKD. CDR3 bases: TGTGCCATCAGTGAGTCAGGACAGGGAAGCAATCAGCCCCAGCATTTT. Translated: CAISESGQGSNQPQHF.

The chain recombines TRBV7-2 with TRBJ2-5, with D tentatively TRBD2 (6 bases). The V end was cut by 1 base, the J end by 0 bases, with 9 bases between. Germline CDR1 is SGHTA and CDR2 is FQGNSA. The CDR3 runs 15 residues. The DNA for the CDR3 is TGTGCCAGCAGCTTAGTTGGGGGGTACCAAGAGACCCAGTACTTC. It translates to CASSLVGGYQETQYF. Complete variable domain (other parts from reference TRBV7-2 and TRBJ2-5): GAGVSQSPSNKVTEKGKDVELRCDPISGHTALYWYRQSLGQGLEFLIYFQGNSAPDKSGLPSDRFSAERTGGSVSTLTIQRTQQEDSAVYLCASSLVGGYQETQYFGPGTRLLVL.

The gene calls are TRBV7-8 and TRBJ1-3, with a tentative D call TRBD1 (5 bases). V was cut by 7 bases and J by 2 bases, with 21 bases left in between. CDR1 is SGHVS, CDR2 FQNEAQ, per germline. The CDR3 totals 17 residues. CDR3 protein: CASTLPGSGGPGNTIYF. The CDR3 nucleotides read TGTGCCAGCACCCTTCCCGGGAGCGGGGGTCCTGGAAACACCATATATTTT.

The chain combines TRBV5-8 with TRBJ1-4; D remains unclear. The germline V gene has CDR1 SGHTS and CDR2 YDEGEE. Between the trimmed V and J ends, which lost 4 bases and 0 bases, there was a span of 13 bases. The CDR3 extends over 16 amino acids. CDR3 nucleotides: TGTGCCAGCAGCGGGAGAATGATTCCAACTAATGAAAAACTGTTTTTT. Protein sequence: CASSGRMIPTNEKLFF.

CDR3 in amino acids: CASRSTILAASLNTGELFF. CDR3 nucleotides: TGTGCCAGCAGATCGACAATCCTAGCGGCAAGTCTTAACACCGGGGAGCTGTTTTTT. V and J are TRBV7-9 and TRBJ2-2; 7 bases map to TRBD2. In germline, CDR1 is SEHNR, CDR2 FQNEAQ (reference sequence). This CDR3 spans 19 amino acids. V lost 6 bases to trimming and J lost 2 bases; unmatched junction nucleotides: 18.

In this sample, this clone turned up once. The V and J genes are TRBV20-1 and TRBJ1-1; D gene ambiguous. The germline gives CDR1 DFQATT, CDR2 SNEGSKA (reference sequence). This CDR3 has 11 residues. Trimming stripped 2 bases from V and 3 bases from J, with 4 bases between. The DNA of the CDR3 is TGCAGTGCTAGACCCTACACTGAAGCTTTCTTT. This gives the protein CSARPYTEAFF.

The CDR3 DNA reads as TGTGCCAGCTCATCGGGAGTTCAAGAGACCCAGTACTTC. Its translation is CASSSGVQETQYF. This chain joins TRBV18 and TRBJ2-5, with D possibly matching TRBD2 (6 bases). Germline V lookup: CDR1 KGHSH, CDR2 LQKENI. Trimming cost V 5 bases and J 2 bases, with 9 bases left between them. This CDR3 has 13 residues.

This clone showed up just a few times. The chain employs TRBV28 and TRBJ1-2, with 9 bases fitting TRBD1. V lost 7 bases to trimming and J lost 7 bases; unmatched junction nucleotides: 13. Germline CDR1 is MDHEN and CDR2 is SYDVKM. This CDR3 is 15 amino acids long. The CDR3 coding sequence is TGTGCCAGCATAACATCCGTGGGACAGGGAGGTGGCTACACCTTC. It specifies CASITSVGQGGGYTF.

The rearrangement uses TRBV10-3 and TRBJ1-2, with D unresolved. V lost 0 bases and J 1 base, leaving 9 bases between the germline ends. The CDR3 is made up of 15 amino acids. Germline V CDR1 and CDR2: ENHRY, SYGVKD. CDR3 coding DNA: TGTGCCATCAGTGAGTCGCCTCGGAGTAACTATGGCTACACCTTC. Amino acid sequence: CAISESPRSNYGYTF.

The V gene is TRBV7-9, the J gene TRBJ2-2; 8 nucleotides align to TRBD2. The CDR3 runs 14 residues. Germline V CDR1 and CDR2: SEHNR, FQNEAQ (reference sequence). J was trimmed by 5 bases and V by 4 bases; bases with no gene match: 3. The CDR3 loop is CASSSGGKTGELFF. CDR3 coding DNA: TGTGCCAGCAGCTCGGGGGGGAAGACCGGGGAGCTGTTTTTT.